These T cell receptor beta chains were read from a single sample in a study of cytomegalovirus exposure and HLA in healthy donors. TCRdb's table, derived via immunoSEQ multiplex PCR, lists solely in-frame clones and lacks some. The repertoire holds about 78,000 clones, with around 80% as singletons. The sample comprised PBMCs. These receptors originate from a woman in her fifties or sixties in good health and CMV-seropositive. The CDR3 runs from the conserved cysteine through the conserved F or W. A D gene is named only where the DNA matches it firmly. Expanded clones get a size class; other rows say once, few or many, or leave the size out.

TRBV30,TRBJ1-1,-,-,CAWSGGPSTEYTEAFF,TGTGCCTGGAGTGGGGGCCCGTCGACGGAATACACTGAAGCTTTCTTT
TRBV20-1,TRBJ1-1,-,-,CSAAAFSKAFF,TGCAGTGCTGCAGCCTTTAGCAAAGCTTTCTTT
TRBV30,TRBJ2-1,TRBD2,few,CAWRRTSGGVLYNEQFF,TGTGCCTGGAGACGGACTAGCGGGGGGGTACTATACAATGAGCAGTTCTTC
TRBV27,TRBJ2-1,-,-,CASRRTGSSYNEQFF,TGTGCCAGCAGGAGAACAGGAAGCTCCTACAATGAGCAGTTCTTC
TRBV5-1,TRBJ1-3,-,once,CASSPGGFGNTIYF,TGCGCCAGCAGCCCGGGAGGGTTCGGAAACACCATATATTTT
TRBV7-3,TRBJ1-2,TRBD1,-,CASSNGQGSGPESGYTF,TGTGCCAGCAGCAACGGACAGGGATCCGGTCCTGAGAGTGGCTACACCTTC
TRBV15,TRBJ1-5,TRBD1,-,CATSGDRGNQPQHF,TGTGCCACCAGCGGTGACAGGGGGAATCAGCCCCAGCATTTT
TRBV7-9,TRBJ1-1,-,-,CSSSLGAHGGTEAFF,TGTTCCAGCAGCTTAGGGGCTCACGGTGGGACTGAAGCTTTCTTT
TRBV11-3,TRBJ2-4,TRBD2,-,CASSFEARGGSAKNIQYF,TGTGCCAGCAGCTTCGAAGCTAGGGGCGGGAGCGCCAAAAACATTCAGTACTTC
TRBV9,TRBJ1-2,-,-,CASSAAFSGYYGYTF,TGTGCCAGCAGCGCCGCGTTTTCAGGTTACTATGGCTACACCTTC
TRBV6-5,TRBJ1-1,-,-,CASSYSPVTEAFF,TGTGCCAGCAGTTACTCGCCAGTCACTGAAGCTTTCTTT